The sequence of this TCR beta chain was determined in a study of OX40 agonist ivuxolimab in advanced cancers. Study summary: The treatment was a fully human IgG2 OX40 agonist, ivuxolimab. Every patient in dose escalation had hepatocellular carcinoma, melanoma, renal cell or head and neck cancer.

V lost 3 bases, J lost 8 bases, and 14 bases lay in between. The CDR3 extends over 14 amino acids. Germline V CDR1 and CDR2: SGHDT, YYEEEE. Details on this clone: Its specificity is not known.

The method was immunoSEQ multiplex PCR; TCRdb's version includes in-frame clones alone and lacks a portion of them. The sample lists tens of thousands of clones; roughly 94% were seen once. Study results and caveats: CD4+ and CD8+ blood T cells expanded clonally by week 6 at 0.1 to 3.0 mg/kg.

Patients were excluded for autoimmune disease history or systemic immunosuppression. The clonotype originates from an adult with an advanced solid tumor such as melanoma, head and neck, liver or kidney cancer. This sample comprised CD4+ or CD8+ T cells sorted from blood, obtained in a trial of the OX40 agonist ivuxolimab. The J gene is TRBJ1-4, the V gene TRBV5-6; D is ambiguous. CDR3 sequence: CASSSTPPEEKLFF. CDR3 DNA sequence: TGTGCCAGCAGCTCGACACCTCCGGAGGAAAAACTGTTTTTT. Full variable domain (missing parts from reference TRBV5-6 and TRBJ1-4): DAGVTQSPTHLIKTRGQQVTLRCSPKSGHDTVSWYQQALGQGPQFIFQYYEEEERQRGNFPDRFSGHQFPNYSSELNVNALLLGDSALYLCASSSTPPEEKLFFGSGTQLSVL.